Each of the 30 T cell receptor beta chains below was sequenced from the same sample in a study of cytomegalovirus exposure and HLA in healthy donors. The PCR used 60 Vbeta and 13 Jbeta primers. Produced via immunoSEQ multiplex PCR; TCRdb's table is partial and in-frame only. The table records about 120,000 clones, approximately 80% of them present only once. Specimen: PBMCs. The receptors shown here come from a human donor in good health.

The V gene is TRBV7-9, the J gene TRBJ2-3; D perhaps matches TRBD2 (6 bases). CDR3 length: 13 amino acids. The germline V and J ends were trimmed by 4 bases and 4 bases, with 9 bases remaining between them. Germline V gene lookup returns CDR1 SEHNR and CDR2 FQNEAQ (reference sequence). This CDR3 reads CASSWDWSDTQYF. The CDR3 DNA is TGTGCCAGCAGCTGGGACTGGTCAGATACGCAGTATTTT.

The gene calls are TRBV6-5 and TRBJ1-2; no clear D gene. CDR1 and CDR2 from the germline V gene are MNHEY and SVGAGI. Trimming left V 10 bases short and J 0 bases short, with 15 bases between. There are 14 residues in the CDR3. The CDR3 region is CATSELVSNYGYTF. CDR3 coding DNA: TGTGCCACTTCCGAGCTCGTCTCTAACTATGGCTACACCTTC.

This chain connects TRBV6-1 to TRBJ1-2; D uncertain. Trimming removed 6 bases at V and 4 bases at J, with 12 bases between. Germline V lookup: CDR1 MNHNS, CDR2 SASEGT. The CDR3 runs 13 residues. CDR3 coding DNA: TGTGCCAGCAGCCCCTCAGGTTCCTATGGCTACACCTTC. Protein product: CASSPSGSYGYTF.

J is TRBJ1-2 and V is TRBV10-2; D is ambiguous. This CDR3 has 13 amino acids. V gave up 3 bases and J gave up 7 bases, with 12 bases separating them. The germline V gene has CDR1 WSHSY and CDR2 SAAADI. For the CDR3, the DNA is TGCGCCAGCAGTGATAGCCTCCTGCCTGGCTACACCTTC. It codes for CASSDSLLPGYTF.

The chain is built from TRBV4-1 and TRBJ2-1; 8 nucleotides match TRBD2. V dropped 5 bases and J dropped 7; count of bases not matched to a gene: 7. Germline CDR1 is MGHRA and CDR2 is YSYEKL. CDR3 length: 14 amino acids. This CDR3 reads CASSVGLAQNEQFF. As DNA, the CDR3 is TGCGCCAGCAGCGTCGGACTAGCTCAAAATGAGCAGTTCTTC.

The V gene is TRBV19, the J gene TRBJ2-7; 7 bases line up with TRBD1. The CDR3 sequence is 14 residues long. Germline loops: CDR1 LNHDA, CDR2 SQIVND (reference sequence). J gave up 5 bases and V 10 bases, and 14 bases lay outside the gene matches. Written as DNA, the CDR3 is TGTGCCACCTCAAACAGGGGAAGTCTCAACGAGCAGTACTTC. Translation gives CATSNRGSLNEQYF.

This clone was picked up a small number of times. The V gene is TRBV9, the J gene TRBJ1-5, with 7 bases matching TRBD1. The junction had 4 bases not matched to a gene; V was cut back by 3 bases and J by 4 bases. CDR1 and CDR2 (germline): SGDLS, YYNGEE. This CDR3 is built from 14 residues. CDR3: CASSGDSWNQPQHF. The DNA of the CDR3 is TGTGCCAGCAGCGGGGACAGTTGGAATCAGCCCCAGCATTTT.

This clone has just one count. The gene calls are TRBV7-2 and TRBJ1-3, with a tentative D call TRBD1 (5 bases). Trimming pared 0 bases from V and 2 bases from J, leaving 11 bases between. Germline-derived CDR1 and CDR2 are SGHTA and FQGNSA. This CDR3 is 16 amino acids long. The CDR3 coding sequence is TGTGCCAGCAGCTTAGCTCGGGGGAGGGCTGGAAACACCATATATTTT. Its translation: CASSLARGRAGNTIYF.

The rearrangement joins TRBV11-2 to TRBJ2-7; D is possibly TRBD2 (6 bases). Trimming pared 3 bases from V and 4 bases from J, leaving 13 bases between. Germline V gene data show CDR1 as SGHAT and CDR2 as FQNNGV. The CDR3 extends over 14 amino acids. The CDR3 sequence: CASSFTGRGYEQYF. The CDR3 nucleotides are TGTGCCAGCAGCTTCACCGGGAGAGGGTACGAGCAGTACTTC.

J is TRBJ2-2 and V is TRBV11-3; D is unclear. The V end lost 2 bases, the J end lost 6 bases, and 7 bases lay between the germline ends. The length of the CDR3 is 13 residues. The germline CDR1 and CDR2 sequences are SGHNT and YENEEA. CDR3 nucleotide sequence: TGTGCCAGCAGCTTACTTCTCTCCGGGGAGCTGTTTTTT. This codes for CASSLLLSGELFF.

V gene TRBV7-8 combines with J gene TRBJ2-7, with 9 bases matching TRBD1. The CDR3 extends over 14 amino acids. Germline CDR1 is SGHVS and CDR2 is FQNEAQ. Trimming removed 6 bases from V and 3 bases from J; junction bases left unmatched: 6. CDR3 amino acids: CASSPTDRGYEQYF. In DNA, the CDR3 is TGTGCCAGCAGTCCAACGGACAGGGGCTACGAGCAGTACTTC.

This CDR3 is CASSPKTGIEAFF. CDR3 nucleotides: TGTGCCAGCTCACCTAAAACAGGGATTGAAGCTTTCTTT. The chain links TRBV18 to TRBJ1-1; TRBD1 might be the D (6 bases). This CDR3 spans 13 amino acids. Germline CDR1 KGHSH, CDR2 LQKENI. V lost 3 bases, J lost 7 bases, and 12 bases lay in between.

This chain joins TRBV12-1 and TRBJ1-4; TRBD1 is the table's D call, not checked against the DNA. TRBV12-1 is a documented pseudogene. CDR3 length: 18 amino acids. CDR3: CASSQDRVWVLTNEKLFF. The DNA of the CDR3 is TGTGCCAGCAGCCAAGACAGGGTTTGGGTGCTCACTAATGAAAAACTGTTTTTT.

J is TRBJ2-3 and V is TRBV27, with TRBD1 matching 9 bases. Germline CDR1 is MNHEY and CDR2 is SMNVEV (reference sequence). V dropped 5 bases and J dropped 4; count of bases not matched to a gene: 19. This CDR3 spans 19 amino acids. CDR3 amino acids: CASSTIGRTGTGPSDTQYF. CDR3 coding DNA: TGTGCCAGCAGTACTATCGGGCGAACCGGGACAGGGCCTTCAGATACGCAGTATTTT.

In regard to this clone: Other DNA sequences in the same sample also yield this CDR3. This sequence joins TRBV19 and TRBJ2-7; TRBD1 matches 12 bases. The CDR3 extends over 14 amino acids. The V gene's germline CDR1 is LNHDA and CDR2 SQIVND (reference sequence). Trimming cost V 6 bases and J 4 bases; bases outside gene matches: 4. The chain's CDR3 is CASSPGQGAYEQYF. Here the CDR3 DNA reads TGTGCCAGTAGCCCGGGACAGGGGGCGTACGAGCAGTACTTC.

V is TRBV27 and J is TRBJ2-3; tentative D call: TRBD2 (5 bases). From germline, CDR1 is MNHEY and CDR2 SMNVEV (reference sequence). This CDR3 has 15 residues. The germline V and J ends were trimmed by 5 bases and 4 bases, with 16 bases remaining between them. CDR3 nucleotide sequence: TGTGCCAGCAGTCCTAGCTTGAGGCACGCAGATACGCAGTATTTT. It codes for CASSPSLRHADTQYF.

On this clone itself: At one end, the junction sequence differs from germline, possibly due to a read error. The CDR3 bases are TGTGCCAGCAGGTTATTTCAGGGAGGCAGCACTGAAGCTTTCTTT. Translating it yields CASRLFQGGSTEAFF. This chain uses TRBV27 with TRBJ1-1, with a weak D call TRBD1 (5 bases). The CDR3 sequence is 15 residues long. Germline CDR1 is MNHEY and CDR2 is SMNVEV (reference sequence).

As concerns this clone: Germline and junction disagree at one end, which may indicate a read error. The rearrangement joins TRBV10-3 to TRBJ2-7; 10 bases agree with TRBD2. Germline values: CDR1 ENHRY, CDR2 SYGVKD. The CDR3 sequence is 16 residues long. CDR3 sequence (DNA): TGTGCCATCAGTGAGTCGAAAGCGGGGGGGATGTACGGGCAGTACTTC. Amino acids: CAISESKAGGMYGQYF.

The CDR3 DNA is TGTGCCAGCAGTGAACCTCGGTCCAGGCAGGGCCGGACTGAAGCTTTCTTT. It yields the protein CASSEPRSRQGRTEAFF. This chain uses TRBV2 with TRBJ1-1; possible D gene TRBD1, 5 bases. The germline gives CDR1 SNHLY, CDR2 FYNNEI. This CDR3 spans 17 amino acids. V lost 2 bases, J lost 5 bases, and 21 bases lay in between. Filled out from reference TRBV2 and TRBJ1-1, the complete variable domain reads EPEVTQTPSHQVTQMGQEVILRCVPISNHLYFYWYRQILGQKVEFLVSFYNNEISEKSEIFDDQFSVERPDGSNFTLKIRSTKLEDSAMYFCASSEPRSRQGRTEAFFGQGTRLTVV.

V usage is TRBV15 and J usage is TRBJ1-1, with 7 bases fitting TRBD1. Germline V gene lookup returns CDR1 LNHNV and CDR2 YYDKDF (reference sequence). The V segment lost 0 bases and the J segment 0 bases; nucleotides outside the gene matches: 4. The CDR3 is 16 amino acids. The CDR3 sequence is CATSRDQGVMNTEAFF. CDR3 coding DNA: TGTGCCACCAGCAGAGATCAGGGGGTGATGAACACTGAAGCTTTCTTT.

The chain links TRBV7-8 to TRBJ2-6; 8 bases agree with TRBD1. This CDR3 is 16 amino acids long. Germline lookup yields CDR1 SGHVS and CDR2 FQNEAQ. V shed 4 bases and J 4 bases; nucleotides not matched to a gene: 6. The CDR3 nucleotides read TGTGCCAGCAGCTGGCAGGACAGGGCCGGGGCCAACGTCCTGACTTTC. It yields the protein CASSWQDRAGANVLTF.

J is TRBJ2-7 and V is TRBV27, with 16 bases fitting TRBD2. This CDR3 has 18 amino acids. V lost 1 base, J lost 5 bases, and 8 bases stayed unmatched. CDR1 and CDR2 (germline): MNHEY, SMNVEV (reference sequence). The CDR3 DNA sequence: TGTGCCAGCAGTTTATATGGGACTAGCGGGGGGGCGACGCACGAGCAGTACTTC. Translated, it gives CASSLYGTSGGATHEQYF.

The chain carries TRBV11-1 and TRBJ1-6, with TRBD1 as a possible D gene (6 bases). This CDR3 region has 16 residues. CDR1 is SGHAT and CDR2 is FQDESV in the germline V gene (reference sequence). Trimming pared 7 bases from V and 9 bases from J, leaving 22 bases between. CDR3 nucleotide sequence: TGTGCCAGCACCTCTATGACCGGGACACCGGGTTCACCCCTCCACTTT. Amino acid sequence: CASTSMTGTPGSPLHF.

The chain joins TRBV7-2 to TRBJ1-1; D may be TRBD1 (6 bases). Germline V gives CDR1 SGHTA, CDR2 FQGNSA. There are 12 residues in the CDR3. The germline V and J ends were trimmed by 7 bases and 4 bases, with 10 bases remaining between them. CDR3 in DNA: TGTGCCAGCACAGAAGGGGGCACTGAAGCTTTCTTT. It codes for CASTEGGTEAFF.

V usage is TRBV2 and J usage is TRBJ1-4; D is unresolved. Trimming removed 8 bases from V and 7 bases from J, with 14 bases in between. The CDR3 extends over 13 amino acids. CDR1 is SNHLY, CDR2 FYNNEI, per germline. CDR3 sequence (DNA): TGTGCCAGCGTTGCAGTCGAATCTGAAAAACTGTTTTTT. Translating gives CASVAVESEKLFF.

The gene calls are TRBV27 and TRBJ1-5; 7 nucleotides line up with TRBD1. The CDR3 extends over 17 amino acids. In germline, CDR1 is MNHEY, CDR2 SMNVEV (reference sequence). J was trimmed by 0 bases and V by 4 bases; bases with no gene match: 9. The CDR3 is CASSSSTGAVSNQPQHF. The CDR3 bases are TGTGCCAGCAGTTCCTCCACAGGGGCGGTTAGCAATCAGCCCCAGCATTTT.

V usage is TRBV6-6 and J usage is TRBJ1-2; D unresolved. CDR1 is MNHNY and CDR2 is SVGAGI in the germline V gene (reference sequence). Trimming shortened V by 2 bases and J by 8 bases, and 12 bases separated the two germline ends. The CDR3 is made up of 13 amino acids. The CDR3 DNA reads TGTGCCAGCAGTTACCCGGAGGAGGGAGGCTACACCTTC. Translation: CASSYPEEGGYTF.

CDR3 loop: CASSPGQGVYEQYF. In DNA, the CDR3 is TGTGCCAGCTCACCGGGCCAGGGGGTCTACGAGCAGTACTTC. The rearrangement uses TRBV18 and TRBJ2-7; 7 bases match TRBD1. With V trimmed by 3 bases and J by 3 bases, 5 bases remained unmatched. The CDR3 covers 14 residues. The germline CDR1 and CDR2 sequences are KGHSH and LQKENI.

The chain employs TRBV7-9 and TRBJ2-2, with TRBD2 matching over 8 bases. Trimming took 4 bases from V and 2 from J; bases not matched to a gene: 6. The CDR3 is 16 residues long. Per the germline V gene, CDR1 is SEHNR and CDR2 is FQNEAQ (reference sequence). The CDR3 coding sequence is TGTGCCAGCAGCTGGGAGCGGGGGAGAAACACCGGGGAGCTGTTTTTT. Translating gives CASSWERGRNTGELFF.

This clone has a handful of counts. The chain combines TRBV5-1 with TRBJ1-2, with 8 positions matching TRBD1. Germline V gene sequence: CDR1 SGHRS, CDR2 YFSETQ. CDR3 length: 15 amino acids. V dropped 4 bases and J dropped 3; count of bases not matched to a gene: 8. This chain's CDR3 is CASSLGSGGYYGYTF. The DNA for the CDR3 is TGCGCCAGCAGCCTCGGCTCAGGGGGCTACTATGGCTACACCTTC. The whole variable domain, remainder taken from reference TRBV5-1 and TRBJ1-2, is KAGVTQTPRYLIKTRGQQVTLSCSPISGHRSVSWYQQTPGQGLQFLFEYFSETQRNKGNFPGRFSGRQFSNSRSEMNVSTLELGDSALYLCASSLGSGGYYGYTFGSGTRLTVV.